The rows below give T cell receptor beta chains drawn from one sample of a study of blood T cell repertoires in COVID-19. Generated by immunoSEQ multiplex PCR, the TCRdb table keeps only in-frame clones and is missing some. The sample contains around 91,000 clones, about 85% of which appear only once. Input material: peripheral blood. These receptor sequences come from a human donor in a cohort sampled during active COVID-19. Each CDR3 is given with its conserved first and last residue. A D gene is named only where the DNA matches it firmly. Expanded clones get a size class; other rows say once, few or many, or leave the size out.

TRBV7-2	NA	TRBJ2-2	NA	CASSSLVRSGGELFF	TGTGCCAGCAGCTCACTAGTAAGGTCCGGCGGGGAGCTGTTTTTT
TRBV5-1	NA	TRBJ1-5	NA	CASSTEVDQPQHF	TGCGCCAGCAGCACTGAAGTGGATCAGCCCCAGCATTTT
TRBV5-4	NA	TRBJ1-1	NA	CASTTGNTEAFF	TGTGCCAGCACAACGGGGAACACTGAAGCTTTCTTT
TRBV27	NA	TRBJ2-3	TRBD1	CASSRQGIGTDTQYF	TGTGCCAGCAGTAGACAGGGGATCGGCACAGATACGCAGTATTTT
TRBV6-5	NA	TRBJ2-5	NA	CAAAGVETQYF	TGTGCGGCGGCAGGGGTAGAGACCCAGTACTTC
TRBV29-1	NA	TRBJ1-1	NA	CSVEGGLNTEAFF	TGCAGCGTTGAAGGGGGCCTGAACACTGAAGCTTTCTTT
TRBV9	once	TRBJ1-1	NA	CASSVSRRFVNTEAFF	TGTGCCAGCAGCGTATCCAGGCGATTTGTGAACACTGAAGCTTTCTTT
TRBV18	NA	TRBJ2-7	TRBD1	CASSPSGTGSYEQYF	TGTGCCAGCTCACCTTCGGGGACAGGTTCCTACGAGCAGTACTTC
TRBV5-6	NA	TRBJ2-2	NA	CASTRGMGTGELFF	TGTGCCAGCACCAGGGGAATGGGCACCGGGGAGCTGTTTTTT
TRBV5-1	NA	TRBJ2-5	TRBD2	CASSPKGLAGEETQYF	TGCGCCAGCAGCCCTAAGGGACTAGCGGGAGAGGAGACCCAGTACTTC
TRBV12-2	NA	TRBJ1-3	NA	CASRSPGQGNTIYF	TGTGCAAGTCGCTCGCCCGGACAAGGAAACACCATATATTTT
TRBV18	NA	TRBJ2-7	NA	CASSSSGTYEQYF	TGTGCCAGCTCATCCTCGGGAACCTACGAGCAGTACTTC
TRBV5-6	NA	TRBJ1-6	NA	CASSPGPENSPLHF	TGTGCCAGCAGCCCAGGGCCTGAGAATTCACCCCTCCACTTT
TRBV19	NA	TRBJ1-5	TRBD1	CASSIGTGAANQPQHF	TGTGCCAGTAGTATCGGGACAGGGGCTGCCAATCAGCCCCAGCATTTT
TRBV2	NA	TRBJ2-3	TRBD1	CASSQGVETDTQYF	TGTGCCAGCAGTCAGGGGGTTGAGACAGATACGCAGTATTTT
TRBV27	NA	TRBJ2-1	NA	CASRGIGSGINEQFF	TGTGCCAGCAGGGGGATTGGGTCAGGGATCAATGAGCAGTTCTTC
TRBV18	NA	TRBJ2-3	NA	CASSPSRYSSTDTQYF	TGTGCCAGCTCACCATCCAGGTATTCTAGCACAGATACGCAGTATTTT
TRBV9	NA	TRBJ1-1	TRBD1	CASSVAGGSEAFF	TGTGCCAGCAGCGTAGCAGGGGGCAGTGAAGCTTTCTTT
TRBV10-3	NA	TRBJ2-2	TRBD2	CAISQRLAGDTGELFF	TGTGCCATCAGTCAGAGACTAGCGGGAGATACCGGGGAGCTGTTTTTT
TRBV15	NA	TRBJ2-6	TRBD1	CATSSGTGGRTGANVLTF	TGTGCCACCAGCAGCGGGACAGGGGGCCGAACTGGGGCCAACGTCCTGACTTTC
TRBV5-4	NA	TRBJ1-1	TRBD1	CASSLAGGILDTEAFF	TGTGCCAGCAGCTTGGCAGGGGGGATTTTAGACACTGAAGCTTTCTTT
TRBV11-2	NA	TRBJ2-1	NA	CASSYYPPGSSYNEQFF	TGTGCCAGCAGCTACTACCCCCCTGGAAGCTCCTACAATGAGCAGTTCTTC
TRBV6-2/TRBV6-3	NA	TRBJ2-2	TRBD2	CASSYLTGTSGTNTGELFF	TGTGCCAGCAGTTACTTAACCGGGACTAGCGGAACGAACACCGGGGAGCTGTTTTTT
TRBV13	NA	TRBJ2-1	NA	CASRPSGSNYNEQFF	TGTGCCAGCCGGCCAAGTGGGAGTAACTACAATGAGCAGTTCTTC
TRBV7-9	once	TRBJ1-4	TRBD1	CATRGTENEKLFF	TGTGCCACCAGGGGGACAGAAAATGAAAAACTGTTTTTT
TRBV18	NA	TRBJ2-3	TRBD2	CASSPSGTGTQYF	TGTGCCAGCTCACCGAGCGGGACGGGTACGCAGTATTTT
TRBV4-1	NA	TRBJ2-3	TRBD2	CASSQGVVAGGRQDTQYF	TGCGCCAGCAGCCAAGGGGTCGTAGCGGGAGGGAGACAAGATACGCAGTATTTT
TRBV5-1	NA	TRBJ2-1	TRBD2	CASSHLAGAGPYNEQFF	TGCGCCAGCAGCCATCTAGCGGGGGCGGGTCCCTACAATGAGCAGTTCTTC
TRBV6-5	NA	TRBJ1-1	NA	CASSTVGVEAFF	TGTGCCAGCAGTACGGTAGGGGTTGAAGCTTTCTTT
TRBV20-1	NA	TRBJ1-2	NA	CSASDLLGGYGYTF	TGCAGTGCTAGTGACCTTTTAGGGGGCTATGGCTACACCTTC
TRBV4-1	few	TRBJ1-1	NA	CASSRVGRREEAFF	TGCGCCAGCAGCCGGGTCGGGAGGCGGGAGGAAGCTTTCTTT
TRBV5-4	few	TRBJ2-7	TRBD1	CASSLAETGSYEQYF	TGTGCCAGCAGCTTGGCCGAGACAGGGTCCTACGAGCAGTACTTC
TRBV30	NA	TRBJ2-3	NA	CAWSVLRTSTDTQYF	TGTGCCTGGAGTGTACTTAGGACTAGCACAGATACGCAGTATTTT
TRBV3-1/TRBV3-2	NA	TRBJ2-7	TRBD2	CASSSGTSGTYEQYF	TGTGCCAGCAGCTCGGGGACTAGCGGGACCTACGAGCAGTACTTC
TRBV28	NA	TRBJ1-2	NA	CASSLSTVGYTF	TGTGCCAGCAGTTTATCGACAGTGGGATACACCTTC
TRBV5-1	NA	TRBJ2-3	NA	CASSLREGEADTQYF	TGCGCCAGCAGCTTGAGGGAGGGGGAAGCAGATACGCAGTATTTT
TRBV5-4	NA	TRBJ2-7	NA	CASSLGLVSYYEQYF	TGTGCCAGCAGCTTGGGTCTAGTCTCCTACTACGAGCAGTACTTC
TRBV4-2	NA	TRBJ2-5	NA	CASSQGSGQETQYF	TGTGCCAGCAGCCAAGGTTCAGGCCAAGAGACCCAGTACTTC
TRBV15	NA	TRBJ2-1	NA	CATSPLRSGSYNEQFF	TGTGCCACCAGCCCCCTCCGGTCCGGGTCCTACAATGAGCAGTTCTTC
TRBV28	NA	TRBJ2-3	NA	CASSLARHTQYF	TGTGCCAGCTCCTTAGCTCGCCATACGCAGTATTTT
TRBV11-1	NA	TRBJ2-7	TRBD1	CASSRSQGVSYEQYF	TGTGCCAGCAGCCGAAGCCAGGGGGTCTCCTACGAGCAGTACTTC
TRBV7-2	NA	TRBJ2-3	NA	CASSVVSTDTQYF	TGTGCCAGCAGCGTCGTCAGCACAGATACGCAGTATTTT
TRBV4-3	NA	TRBJ2-1	NA	CASSQNRALYNEQFF	TGCGCCAGCAGCCAGAACAGGGCCCTCTACAATGAGCAGTTCTTC
TRBV18	NA	TRBJ1-5	TRBD1	CASSQRQGRQPQHF	TGTGCCAGCTCACAGAGACAGGGGCGGCAGCCCCAGCATTTT
TRBV19	NA	TRBJ2-2	NA	CASRLAEDTGELFF	TGTGCCAGTAGATTAGCGGAGGACACCGGGGAGCTGTTTTTT
TRBV25-1	NA	TRBJ1-6	TRBD1	CASSKTGRGSPLHF	TGTGCCAGCAGTAAGACAGGGAGAGGATCACCCCTCCACTTT
TRBV10-3	NA	TRBJ2-3	NA	CAIQADGGTDTQYF	TGTGCCATCCAAGCGGATGGAGGCACAGATACGCAGTATTTT
TRBV7-8	once	TRBJ2-3	TRBD1	CASRDREQISTDTQYF	TGTGCCAGCCGGGACAGGGAACAAATTAGCACAGATACGCAGTATTTT
TRBV2	NA	TRBJ2-1	NA	CASSGGGPTYNEQFF	TGTGCCAGCAGTGGGGGGGGCCCCACCTACAATGAGCAGTTCTTC